The source of this T cell receptor (beta chain) is a study of blood T cells in healthy people across ages. Next came a second PCR, run for 7 to 11 cycles, which used a sample-barcoded 5' primer along with a J-beta primer mix. Each CDR3 protein gets one entry after TCRdb re-called the 5' RACE reads with MiXCR. The sample has some 1 million distinct CDR3 sequences; around 45% are singletons. In this sample, this clonotype turned up a few times. Germline V gene lookup returns CDR1 SEHNR and CDR2 FQNEAQ (reference sequence). Trimming removed 5 bases at V and 3 bases at J, with 21 bases between. The CDR3 totals 17 residues.

The specimen was blood. This receptor was taken from a woman aged 60-70 years in good health. The V gene is TRBV7-9, the J gene TRBJ2-3; D unresolved. CDR3 sequence reads: CASSPSLGAPITDTQYF. CDR3 coding DNA: TGTGCCAGCAGCCCTTCTCTAGGCGCGCCGATTACAGATACGCAGTATTTT.